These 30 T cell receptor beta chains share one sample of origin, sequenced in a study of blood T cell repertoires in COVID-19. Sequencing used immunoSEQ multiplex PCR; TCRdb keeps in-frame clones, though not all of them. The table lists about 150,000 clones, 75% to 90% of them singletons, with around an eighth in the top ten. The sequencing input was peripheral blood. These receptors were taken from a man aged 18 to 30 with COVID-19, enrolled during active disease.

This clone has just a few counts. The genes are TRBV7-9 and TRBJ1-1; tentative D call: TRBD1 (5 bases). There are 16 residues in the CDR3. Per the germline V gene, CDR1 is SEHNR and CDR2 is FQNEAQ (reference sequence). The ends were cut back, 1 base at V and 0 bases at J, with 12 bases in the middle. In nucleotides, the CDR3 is TGTGCCAGCAGCTTAGATTTAGAGACAGTGAACACTGAAGCTTTCTTT. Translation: CASSLDLETVNTEAFF.

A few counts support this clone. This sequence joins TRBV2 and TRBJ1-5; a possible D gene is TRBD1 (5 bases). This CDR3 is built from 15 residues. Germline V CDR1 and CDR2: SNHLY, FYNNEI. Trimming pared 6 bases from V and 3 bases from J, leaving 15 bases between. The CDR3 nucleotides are TGTGCCAGCAGGGGCCCTAAGGGGCACAATCAGCCCCAGCATTTT. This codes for CASRGPKGHNQPQHF.

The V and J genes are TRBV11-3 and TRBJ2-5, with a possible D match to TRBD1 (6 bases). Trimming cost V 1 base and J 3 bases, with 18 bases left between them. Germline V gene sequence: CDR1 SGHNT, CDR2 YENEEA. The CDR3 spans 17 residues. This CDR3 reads CASSLGTQGSQEETQYF. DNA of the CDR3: TGTGCCAGCAGCTTAGGGACCCAGGGGTCTCAGGAAGAGACCCAGTACTTC. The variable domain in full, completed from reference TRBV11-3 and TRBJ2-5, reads EAGVVQSPRYKIIEKKQPVAFWCNPISGHNTLYWYLQNLGQGPELLIRYENEEAVDDSQLPKDRFSAERLKGVDSTLKIQPAELGDSAVYLCASSLGTQGSQEETQYFGPGTRLLVL.

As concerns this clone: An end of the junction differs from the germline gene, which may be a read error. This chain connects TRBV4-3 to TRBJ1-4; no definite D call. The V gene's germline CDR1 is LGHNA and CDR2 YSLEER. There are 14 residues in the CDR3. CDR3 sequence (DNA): TGCGCCAGCGGACTCACGGGCGCTGGAGAAAAACTGCTTTTT. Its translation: CASGLTGAGEKLLF.

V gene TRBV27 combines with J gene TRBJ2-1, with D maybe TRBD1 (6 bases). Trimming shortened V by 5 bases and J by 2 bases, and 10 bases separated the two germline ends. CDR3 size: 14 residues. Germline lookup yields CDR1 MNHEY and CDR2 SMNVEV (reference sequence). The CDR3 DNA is TGTGCCAGCAGTCGCCGGGACACCTACAATGAGCAGTTCTTC. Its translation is CASSRRDTYNEQFF.

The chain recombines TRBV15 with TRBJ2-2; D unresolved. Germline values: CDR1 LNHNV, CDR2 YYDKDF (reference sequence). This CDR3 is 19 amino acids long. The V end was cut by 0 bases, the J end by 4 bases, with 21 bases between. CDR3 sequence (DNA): TGTGCCACCAGCAGAGACGTAGCCCTATCTGGCTTTTTCACCGGGGAGCTGTTTTTT. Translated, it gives CATSRDVALSGFFTGELFF.

The DNA for the CDR3 is TGTGCCAGCAGCTTAGTAACATGGGGGACTGTTCAAGAGACCCAGTACTTC. Translation: CASSLVTWGTVQETQYF. This rearrangement joins TRBV11-2 to TRBJ2-5; TRBD2 might be the D (6 bases). V lost 1 base to trimming and J lost 2 bases, with 17 bases between them. The CDR3 sequence is 17 residues long. Germline assignment: CDR1 SGHAT and CDR2 FQNNGV.

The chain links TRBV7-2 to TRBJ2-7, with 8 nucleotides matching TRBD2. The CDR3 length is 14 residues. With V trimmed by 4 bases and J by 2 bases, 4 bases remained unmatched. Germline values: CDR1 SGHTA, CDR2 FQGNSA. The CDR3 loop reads CASSSVAGTYEQYF. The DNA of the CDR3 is TGTGCCAGCAGCTCAGTAGCGGGGACCTACGAGCAGTACTTC. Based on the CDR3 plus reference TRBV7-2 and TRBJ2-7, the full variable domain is GAGVSQSPSNKVTEKGKDVELRCDPISGHTALYWYRQSLGQGLEFLIYFQGNSAPDKSGLPSDRFSAERTGGSVSTLTIQRTQQEDSAVYLCASSSVAGTYEQYFGPGTRLTVT.

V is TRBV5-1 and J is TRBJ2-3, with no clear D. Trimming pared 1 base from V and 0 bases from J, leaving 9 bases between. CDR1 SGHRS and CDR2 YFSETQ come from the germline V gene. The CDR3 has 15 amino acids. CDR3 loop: CASSLFQSSTDTQYF. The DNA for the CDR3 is TGCGCCAGCAGCTTGTTCCAGTCTAGCACAGATACGCAGTATTTT.

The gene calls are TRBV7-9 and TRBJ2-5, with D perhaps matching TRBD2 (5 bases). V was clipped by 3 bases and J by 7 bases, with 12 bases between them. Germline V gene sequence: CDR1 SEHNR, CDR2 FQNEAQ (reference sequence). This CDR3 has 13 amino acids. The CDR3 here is CASSLRGSATQYF. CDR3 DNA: TGTGCCAGCAGCTTGCGCGGTAGCGCGACCCAGTACTTC.

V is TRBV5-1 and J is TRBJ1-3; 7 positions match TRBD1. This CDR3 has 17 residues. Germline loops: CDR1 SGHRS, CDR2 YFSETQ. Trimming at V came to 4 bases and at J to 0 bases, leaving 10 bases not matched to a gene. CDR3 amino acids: CASSVGGQSNSGNTIYF. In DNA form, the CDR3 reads TGCGCCAGCAGCGTCGGGGGACAGTCAAACTCTGGAAACACCATATATTTT.

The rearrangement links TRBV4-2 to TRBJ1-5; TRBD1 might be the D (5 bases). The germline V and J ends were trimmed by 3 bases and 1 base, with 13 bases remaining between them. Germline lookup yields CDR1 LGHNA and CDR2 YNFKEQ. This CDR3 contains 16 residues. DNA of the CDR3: TGTGCCAGCAGCCAGGATAGGGGTGGCAGCAATCAGCCCCAGCATTTT. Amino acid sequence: CASSQDRGGSNQPQHF.

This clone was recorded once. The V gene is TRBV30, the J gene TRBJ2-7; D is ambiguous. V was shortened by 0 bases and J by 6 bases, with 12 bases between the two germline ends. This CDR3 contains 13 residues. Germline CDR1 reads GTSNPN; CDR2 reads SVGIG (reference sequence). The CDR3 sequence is CAWSVRPGGEQYF. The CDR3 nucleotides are TGTGCCTGGAGTGTAAGGCCAGGTGGCGAGCAGTACTTC.

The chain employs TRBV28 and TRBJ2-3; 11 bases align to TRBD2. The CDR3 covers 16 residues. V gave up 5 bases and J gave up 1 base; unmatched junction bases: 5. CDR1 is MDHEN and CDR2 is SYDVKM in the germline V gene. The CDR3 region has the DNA TGTGCCAGCAGTACACTAGCGGGAGAGGGCACAGATACGCAGTATTTT. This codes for CASSTLAGEGTDTQYF.

Written as DNA, the CDR3 is TGTGCCAGCAGCTTAAGACAGGGTTGGGGCGAGCAGTACTTC. This translates into CASSLRQGWGEQYF. The gene calls are TRBV5-6 and TRBJ2-7; 7 nucleotides line up with TRBD1. The V segment lost 2 bases and the J segment 6 bases; nucleotides outside the gene matches: 8. The CDR3 contains 14 residues. Germline V gene sequence: CDR1 SGHDT, CDR2 YYEEEE. Full variable domain (outside the CDR3, taken from reference TRBV5-6 and TRBJ2-7): DAGVTQSPTHLIKTRGQQVTLRCSPKSGHDTVSWYQQALGQGPQFIFQYYEEEERQRGNFPDRFSGHQFPNYSSELNVNALLLGDSALYLCASSLRQGWGEQYFGPGTRLTVT.

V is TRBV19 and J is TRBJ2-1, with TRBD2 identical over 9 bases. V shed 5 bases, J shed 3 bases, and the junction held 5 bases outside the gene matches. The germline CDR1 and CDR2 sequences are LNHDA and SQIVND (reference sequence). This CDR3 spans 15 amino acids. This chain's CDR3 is CASSLNSGSYNEQFF. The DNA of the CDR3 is TGTGCCAGTAGTCTTAATAGCGGGAGCTACAATGAGCAGTTCTTC.

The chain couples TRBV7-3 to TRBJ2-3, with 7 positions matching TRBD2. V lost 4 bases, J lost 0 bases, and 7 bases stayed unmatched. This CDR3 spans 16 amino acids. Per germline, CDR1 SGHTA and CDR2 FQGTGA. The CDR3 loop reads CASSSRGGASTDTQYF. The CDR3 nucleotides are TGTGCCAGCAGCTCGCGGGGAGGGGCTAGCACAGATACGCAGTATTTT. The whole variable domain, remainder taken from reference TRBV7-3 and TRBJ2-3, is GAGVSQTPSNKVTEKGKYVELRCDPISGHTALYWYRQSLGQGPEFLIYFQGTGAADDSGLPNDRFFAVRPEGSVSTLKIQRTERGDSAVYLCASSSRGGASTDTQYFGPGTRLTVL.

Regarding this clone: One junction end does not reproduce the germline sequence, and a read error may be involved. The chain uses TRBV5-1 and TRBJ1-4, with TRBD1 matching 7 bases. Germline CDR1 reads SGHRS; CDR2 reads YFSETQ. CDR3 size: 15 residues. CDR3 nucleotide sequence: TGCGCCAGCAGCTTGAGCCTGGGACAGAATGAAAAACTGCTTTTT. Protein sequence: CASSLSLGQNEKLLF.

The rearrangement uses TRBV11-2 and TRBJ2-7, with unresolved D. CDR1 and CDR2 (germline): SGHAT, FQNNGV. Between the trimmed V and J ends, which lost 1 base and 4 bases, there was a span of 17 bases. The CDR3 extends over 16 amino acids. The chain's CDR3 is CASSLAVSDPPYEQYF. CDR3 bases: TGTGCCAGCAGCTTAGCGGTCAGCGACCCACCTTACGAGCAGTACTTC.

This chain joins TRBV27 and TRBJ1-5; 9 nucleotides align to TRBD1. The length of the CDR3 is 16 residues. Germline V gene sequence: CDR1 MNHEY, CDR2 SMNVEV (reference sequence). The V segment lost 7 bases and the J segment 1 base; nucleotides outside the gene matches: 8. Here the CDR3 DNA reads TGTGCCAGCAAGAGCCGAACAGGGGGCAGCAATCAGCCCCAGCATTTT. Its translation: CASKSRTGGSNQPQHF.

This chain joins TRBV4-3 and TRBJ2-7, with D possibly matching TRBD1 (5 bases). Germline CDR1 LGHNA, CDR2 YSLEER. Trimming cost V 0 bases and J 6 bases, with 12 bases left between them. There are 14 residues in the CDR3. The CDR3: CASSQELGQFEQYF. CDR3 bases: TGCGCCAGCAGCCAAGAGTTGGGGCAGTTCGAGCAGTACTTC.

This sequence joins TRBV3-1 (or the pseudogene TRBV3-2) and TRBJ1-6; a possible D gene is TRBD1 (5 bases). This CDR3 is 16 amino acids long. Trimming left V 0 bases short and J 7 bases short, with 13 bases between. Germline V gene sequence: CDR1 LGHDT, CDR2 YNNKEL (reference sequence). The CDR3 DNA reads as TGTGCCAGCAGCCAAGATAGGGGTTTTAGGAATTCACCCCTCCACTTT. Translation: CASSQDRGFRNSPLHF.

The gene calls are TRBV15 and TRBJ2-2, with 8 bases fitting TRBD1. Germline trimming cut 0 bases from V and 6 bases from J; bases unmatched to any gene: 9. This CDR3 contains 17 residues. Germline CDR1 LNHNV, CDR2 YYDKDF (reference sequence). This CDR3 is CATSRDRGLPIPGELFF. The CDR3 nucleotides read TGTGCCACCAGCAGAGACAGGGGGCTCCCAATTCCCGGGGAGCTGTTTTTT.

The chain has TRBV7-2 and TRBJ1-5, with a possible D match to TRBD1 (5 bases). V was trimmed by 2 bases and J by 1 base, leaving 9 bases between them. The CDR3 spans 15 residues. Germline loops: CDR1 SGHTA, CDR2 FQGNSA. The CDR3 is CASSLSGGSNQPQHF. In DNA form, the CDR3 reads TGTGCCAGCAGCTTAAGCGGGGGGAGCAATCAGCCCCAGCATTTT.

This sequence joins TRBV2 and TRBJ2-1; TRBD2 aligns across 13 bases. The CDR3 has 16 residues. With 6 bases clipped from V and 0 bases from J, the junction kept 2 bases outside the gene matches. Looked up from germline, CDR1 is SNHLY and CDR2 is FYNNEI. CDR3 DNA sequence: TGTGCCAGCAGCCGGACTAGCGGGAGCTCCTACAATGAGCAGTTCTTC. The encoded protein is CASSRTSGSSYNEQFF.

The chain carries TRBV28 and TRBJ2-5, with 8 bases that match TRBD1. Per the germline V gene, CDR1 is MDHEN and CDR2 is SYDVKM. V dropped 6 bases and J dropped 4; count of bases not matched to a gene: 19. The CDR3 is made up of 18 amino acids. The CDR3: CASSLGAVTGGFRETQYF. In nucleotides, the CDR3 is TGTGCCAGCAGCTTAGGGGCCGTTACAGGGGGATTCCGAGAGACCCAGTACTTC. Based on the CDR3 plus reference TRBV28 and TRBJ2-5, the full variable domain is DVKVTQSSRYLVKRTGEKVFLECVQDMDHENMFWYRQDPGLGLRLIYFSYDVKMKEKGDIPEGYSVSREKKERFSLILESASTNQTSMYLCASSLGAVTGGFRETQYFGPGTRLLVL.

CDR3 nucleotide sequence: TGTGCCAGCAGCCTTAATCTGCCGGGACAGGGCCAAGAGACCCAGTACTTC. Protein sequence: CASSLNLPGQGQETQYF. This chain uses TRBV14 with TRBJ2-5; TRBD1 agrees at 9 bases. V lost 4 bases and J lost 1; bases outside the gene matches: 10. CDR3 size: 17 residues. Germline lookup yields CDR1 SGHDN and CDR2 FVKESK.

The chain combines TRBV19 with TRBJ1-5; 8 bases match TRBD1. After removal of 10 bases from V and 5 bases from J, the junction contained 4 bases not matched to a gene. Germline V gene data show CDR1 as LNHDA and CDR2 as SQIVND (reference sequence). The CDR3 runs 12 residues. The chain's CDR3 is CATGTGHQPQHF. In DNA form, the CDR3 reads TGTGCCACAGGGACAGGCCATCAGCCCCAGCATTTT. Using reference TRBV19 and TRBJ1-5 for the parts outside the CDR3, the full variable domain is DGGITQSPKYLFRKEGQNVTLSCEQNLNHDAMYWYRQDPGQGLRLIYYSQIVNDFQKGDIAEGYSVSREKKESFPLTVTSAQKNPTAFYLCATGTGHQPQHFGDGTRLSIL.

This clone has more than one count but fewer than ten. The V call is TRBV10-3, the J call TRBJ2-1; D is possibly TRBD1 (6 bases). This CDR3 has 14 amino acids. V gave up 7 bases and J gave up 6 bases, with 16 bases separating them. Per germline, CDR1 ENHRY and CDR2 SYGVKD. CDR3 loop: CAIKRERGGNEQFF. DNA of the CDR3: TGTGCCATCAAAAGGGAGCGAGGGGGCAATGAGCAGTTCTTC.

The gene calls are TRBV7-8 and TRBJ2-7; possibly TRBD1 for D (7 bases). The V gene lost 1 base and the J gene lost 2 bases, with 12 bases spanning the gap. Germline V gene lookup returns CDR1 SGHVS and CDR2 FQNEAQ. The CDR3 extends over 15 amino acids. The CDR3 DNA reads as TGTGCCAGCAGCTTAGTAGGCAGGGGGGCCTACGAGCAGTACTTC. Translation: CASSLVGRGAYEQYF.